The entry below gives a single TCR beta chain sequence along with its context. No antigen is known for it. One base away there is no much larger clone; base qualities are not given. This sample is part of a study of T cell changes during pregnancy in multiple sclerosis (dated by TCRdb to 2018 to 2020). Regarding the study in general: Changes in the T cell repertoire over the course of pregnancy were examined in this study in women with multiple sclerosis.

The CDR3 spans 15 residues, from the cysteine through the phenylalanine. The read is trimmed to its CDR3 DNA, 45 bases read in frame from base 1. The junction carries 16 bases between V and J, which are trimmed by 7 bases and 2 bases respectively. CDR1 and CDR2, per the germline V gene, are KGHSH and LQKENI. Library preparation used the immunoSEQ multiplex PCR assay. TCRdb's version of the immuneACCESS table is confined to in-frame rearrangements and falls short of the full clone set. An unresolved V gene accounts for under half of the shortfall where checked; the remainder is of unknown origin. The sample table lists about 88,000 clones, 80% to 95% of them with a count of one. Approximately 1.4% of the sample is taken by the ten largest.

The clonotype was recovered from a female donor with multiple sclerosis, enrolled in a pregnancy study. The rearranged chain carries TRBV18 and TRBJ2-3; the best D guess is TRBD1, with 6 bases matching. This specimen consisted of peripheral blood, obtained in the first trimester of pregnancy. The CDR3 region reads CASCRTEPPTDTQYF. The base sequence is TGTGCCAGCTGCCGGACAGAACCTCCCACAGATACGCAGTATTTT.